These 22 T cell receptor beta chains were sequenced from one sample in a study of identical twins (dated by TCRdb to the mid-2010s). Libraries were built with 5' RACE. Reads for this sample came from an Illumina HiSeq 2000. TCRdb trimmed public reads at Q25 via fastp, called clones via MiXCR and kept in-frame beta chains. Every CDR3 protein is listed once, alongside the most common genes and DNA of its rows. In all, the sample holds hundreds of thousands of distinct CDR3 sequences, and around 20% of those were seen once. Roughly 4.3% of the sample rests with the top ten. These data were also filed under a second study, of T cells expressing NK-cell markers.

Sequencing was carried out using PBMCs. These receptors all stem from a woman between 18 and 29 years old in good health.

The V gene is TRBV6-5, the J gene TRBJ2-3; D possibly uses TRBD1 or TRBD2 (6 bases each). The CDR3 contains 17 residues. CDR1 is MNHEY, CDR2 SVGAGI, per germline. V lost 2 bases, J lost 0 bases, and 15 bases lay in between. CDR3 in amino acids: CASSYQKGGGSTDTQYF. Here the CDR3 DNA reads TGTGCCAGCAGTTACCAGAAGGGGGGTGGAAGCACAGATACGCAGTATTTT.

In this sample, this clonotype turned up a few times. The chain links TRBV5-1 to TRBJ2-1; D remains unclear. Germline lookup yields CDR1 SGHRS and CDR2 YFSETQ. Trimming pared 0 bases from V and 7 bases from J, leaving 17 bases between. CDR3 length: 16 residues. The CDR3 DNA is TGCGCCAGCAGCTTGGGTTTAGACCCCATCGGGAATGAGCAGTTCTTC. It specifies CASSLGLDPIGNEQFF.

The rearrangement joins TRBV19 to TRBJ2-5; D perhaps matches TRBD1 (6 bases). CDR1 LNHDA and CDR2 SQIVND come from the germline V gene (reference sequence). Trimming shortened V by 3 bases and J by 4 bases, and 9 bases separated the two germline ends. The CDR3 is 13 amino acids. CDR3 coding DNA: TGTGCCAGTAGTATCGGCAGGGGAGAGACCCAGTACTTC. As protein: CASSIGRGETQYF.

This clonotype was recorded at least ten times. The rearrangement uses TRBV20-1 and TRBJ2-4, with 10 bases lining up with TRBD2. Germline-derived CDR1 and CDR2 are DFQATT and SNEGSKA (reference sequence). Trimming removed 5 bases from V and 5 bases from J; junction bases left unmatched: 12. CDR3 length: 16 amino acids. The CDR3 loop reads CSAPPFGLADENIQYF. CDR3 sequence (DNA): TGCAGTGCTCCCCCTTTCGGACTAGCGGATGAAAACATTCAGTACTTC.

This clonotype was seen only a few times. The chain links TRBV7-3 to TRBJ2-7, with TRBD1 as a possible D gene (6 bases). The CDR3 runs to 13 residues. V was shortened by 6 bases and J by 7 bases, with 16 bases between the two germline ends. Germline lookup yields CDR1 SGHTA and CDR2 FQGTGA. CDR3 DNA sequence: TGTGCCAGCAGTCGAACAGGGATGGGGGAGCAGTACTTC. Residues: CASSRTGMGEQYF.

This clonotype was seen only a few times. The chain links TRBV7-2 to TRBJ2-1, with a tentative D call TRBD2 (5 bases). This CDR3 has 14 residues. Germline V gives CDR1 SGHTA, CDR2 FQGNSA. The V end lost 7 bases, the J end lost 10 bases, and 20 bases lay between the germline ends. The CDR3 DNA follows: TGTGCCAGCACCTCGCGAGCGGTTTCCCAGGAGCAGTTCTTC. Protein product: CASTSRAVSQEQFF.

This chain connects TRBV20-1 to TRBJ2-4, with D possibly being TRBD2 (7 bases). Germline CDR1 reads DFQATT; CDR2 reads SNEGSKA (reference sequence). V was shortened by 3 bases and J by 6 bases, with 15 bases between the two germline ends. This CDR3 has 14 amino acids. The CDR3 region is CSASGRTDPNIQYF. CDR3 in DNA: TGCAGTGCTAGCGGGAGGACAGACCCAAACATTCAGTACTTC.

CDR3 region: CASSLALDNTQYF. DNA for the CDR3: TGTGCCAGCAGTTTAGCGTTGGACAATACGCAGTATTTT. The rearrangement links TRBV12-3 or TRBV12-4 to TRBJ2-3; tentative D call: TRBD1 (5 bases). The germline V and J ends were trimmed by 0 bases and 7 bases, with 8 bases remaining between them. The CDR3 spans 13 residues.

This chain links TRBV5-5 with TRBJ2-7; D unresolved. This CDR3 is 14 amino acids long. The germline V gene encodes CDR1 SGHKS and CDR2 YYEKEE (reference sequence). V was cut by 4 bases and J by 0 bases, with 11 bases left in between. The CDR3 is CASSSLANSYEQYF. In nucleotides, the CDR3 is TGTGCCAGCAGCAGCCTGGCCAACTCCTACGAGCAGTACTTC.

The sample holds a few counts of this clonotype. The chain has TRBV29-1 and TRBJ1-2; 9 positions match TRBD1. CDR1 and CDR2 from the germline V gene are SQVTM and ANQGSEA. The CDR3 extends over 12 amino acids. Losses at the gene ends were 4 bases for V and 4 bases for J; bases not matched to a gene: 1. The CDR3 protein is CSVGDRAYGYTF. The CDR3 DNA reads TGCAGCGTTGGGGACAGGGCCTATGGCTACACCTTC.

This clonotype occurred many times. The CDR3 DNA is TGCGCCAGCAGCTACGGAGGGGCTAATGAAAAACTGTTTTTT. Translated, it gives CASSYGGANEKLFF. The rearrangement links TRBV5-1 to TRBJ1-4, with D possibly TRBD1 on 5 matching bases. CDR1 and CDR2 from the germline V gene are SGHRS and YFSETQ. There are 14 residues in the CDR3. The V and J ends lost 3 bases and 3 bases respectively, with 9 bases between them.

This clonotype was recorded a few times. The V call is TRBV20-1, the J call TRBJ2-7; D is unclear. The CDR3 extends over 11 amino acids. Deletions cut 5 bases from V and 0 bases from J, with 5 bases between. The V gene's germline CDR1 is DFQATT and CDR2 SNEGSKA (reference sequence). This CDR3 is CSAAVSYEQYF. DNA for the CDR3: TGCAGTGCTGCCGTCTCCTACGAGCAGTACTTC.

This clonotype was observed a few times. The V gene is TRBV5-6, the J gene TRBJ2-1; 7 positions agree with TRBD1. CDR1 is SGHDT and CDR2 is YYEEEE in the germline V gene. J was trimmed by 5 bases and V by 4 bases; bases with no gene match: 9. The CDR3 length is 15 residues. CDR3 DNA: TGTGCCAGCAGCCAGGGACAGTATCAGGACAATGAGCAGTTCTTC. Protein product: CASSQGQYQDNEQFF.

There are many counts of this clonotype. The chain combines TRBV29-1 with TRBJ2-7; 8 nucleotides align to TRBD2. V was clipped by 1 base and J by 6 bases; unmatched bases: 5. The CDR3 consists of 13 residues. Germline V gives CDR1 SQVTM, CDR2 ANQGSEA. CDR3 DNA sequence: TGCAGCGTTGAAGGGGGACTAGGAGGCGAGCAGTACTTC. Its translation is CSVEGGLGGEQYF.

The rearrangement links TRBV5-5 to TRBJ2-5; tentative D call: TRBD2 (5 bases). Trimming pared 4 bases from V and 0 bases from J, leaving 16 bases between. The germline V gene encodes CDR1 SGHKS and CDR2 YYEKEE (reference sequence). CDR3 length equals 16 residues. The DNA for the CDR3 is TGTGCCAGCAGCCCCGGGCTCCCGGGGTACCAAGAGACCCAGTACTTC. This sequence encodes CASSPGLPGYQETQYF.

The CDR3 here is CSATGTLISTDTQYF. The CDR3 nucleotides read TGCAGTGCTACCGGGACTCTGATTAGCACAGATACGCAGTATTTT. The genes are TRBV20-1 and TRBJ2-3; maybe TRBD2 (6 bases). CDR3 length: 15 amino acids. V was cut by 4 bases and J by 0 bases, with 14 bases left in between. Germline assignment: CDR1 DFQATT and CDR2 SNEGSKA (reference sequence).

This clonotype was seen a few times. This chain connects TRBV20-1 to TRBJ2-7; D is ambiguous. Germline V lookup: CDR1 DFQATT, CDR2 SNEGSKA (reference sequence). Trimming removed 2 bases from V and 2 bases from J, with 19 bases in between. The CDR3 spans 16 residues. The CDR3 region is CSARQNRDPDAYEQYF. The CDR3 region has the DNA TGCAGTGCTAGACAGAATCGCGATCCGGACGCCTACGAGCAGTACTTC.

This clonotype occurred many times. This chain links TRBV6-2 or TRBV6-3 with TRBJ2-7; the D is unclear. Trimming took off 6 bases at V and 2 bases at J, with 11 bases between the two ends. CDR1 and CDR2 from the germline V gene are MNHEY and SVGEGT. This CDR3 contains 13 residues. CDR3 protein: CASSQPQPYEQYF. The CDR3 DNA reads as TGTGCCAGCAGCCAACCGCAACCCTACGAGCAGTACTTC.

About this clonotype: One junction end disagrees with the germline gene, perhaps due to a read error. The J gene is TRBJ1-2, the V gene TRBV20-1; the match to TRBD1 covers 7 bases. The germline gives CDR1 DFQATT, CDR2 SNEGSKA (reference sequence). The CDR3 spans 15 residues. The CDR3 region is CSAPNRGRTSYSYTF. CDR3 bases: TGCAGTGCACCGAACAGGGGCCGCACGAGCTATAGCTACACCTTC.

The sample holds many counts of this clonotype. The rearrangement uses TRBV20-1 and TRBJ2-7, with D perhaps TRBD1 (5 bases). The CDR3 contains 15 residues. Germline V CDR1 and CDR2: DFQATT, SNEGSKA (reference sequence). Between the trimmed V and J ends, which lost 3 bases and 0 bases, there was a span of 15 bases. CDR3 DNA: TGCAGTGCTAGTCATCGCAGGGCGAGCTCCTACGAGCAGTACTTC. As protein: CSASHRRASSYEQYF.

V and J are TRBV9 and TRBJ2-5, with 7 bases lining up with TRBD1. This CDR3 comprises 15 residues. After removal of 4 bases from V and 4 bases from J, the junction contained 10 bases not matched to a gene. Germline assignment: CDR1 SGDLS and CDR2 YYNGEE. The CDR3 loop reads CASSLSTGLGETQYF. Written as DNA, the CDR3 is TGTGCCAGCAGCTTATCGACAGGGCTGGGAGAGACCCAGTACTTC.

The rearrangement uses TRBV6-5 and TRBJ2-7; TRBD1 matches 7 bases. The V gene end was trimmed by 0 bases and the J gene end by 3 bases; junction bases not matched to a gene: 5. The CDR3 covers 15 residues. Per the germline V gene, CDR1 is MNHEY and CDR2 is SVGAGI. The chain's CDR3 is CASSYSGQGVYEQYF. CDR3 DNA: TGTGCCAGCAGTTACTCCGGGCAGGGGGTCTACGAGCAGTACTTC.